The source of this T cell receptor beta chain is a study of radiotherapy plus CTLA-4 blockade in lung cancer. Study outcomes and limitations: In blood, TCR clones derived from the tumor expanded after radiotherapy plus ipilimumab.

Of note for this clone: The antigen remains unidentified.

Repertoires were generated with immunoSEQ multiplex PCR, while TCRdb's copy carries only in-frame clones and drops some. Of 70,000 to 95,000 clones in the sample, about four fifths are singletons; the top ten hold 13% to 15%. Germline V gene sequence: CDR1 SGHVS, CDR2 FQNEAQ. The CDR3 covers 17 residues. Trimming took 5 bases from V and 0 from J; bases not matched to a gene: 5. The study treated chemo-refractory metastatic non-small-cell lung cancer patients with focal radiation plus ipilimumab CTLA-4 blockade. This chain links TRBV7-8 with TRBJ1-6; TRBD1 matches 9 bases. The receptor was isolated from a human donor with non-small cell lung cancer that progressed on radiotherapy plus ipilimumab. Sample: peripheral blood, taken from a patient treated with radiotherapy plus ipilimumab. This CDR3 reads CASSGSTGGSYNSPLHF. The CDR3 nucleotides are TGTGCCAGCAGCGGGTCGACAGGGGGCTCCTATAATTCACCCCTCCACTTT.